This T cell receptor beta chain was captured by sequencing in a study of immune evolution from preneoplasia to lung adenocarcinoma. Study information: HLA loss of heterozygosity: over 5.5% AIS, under 19% MIA, about 31% ADC, none AAH.

General study points: Later-stage lesions seemingly showed higher T cell density and diversity than normal lung.

Patients had resection in Japan or China between the mid-2010s and the late 2010s. Details on this clone: Its target is unknown.

V was clipped by 7 bases and J by 7 bases, with 11 bases between them. This CDR3 region has 11 residues. Germline CDR1 is SQVTM and CDR2 is ANQGSEA. Sequenced by immunoSEQ multiplex PCR; TCRdb stores in-frame clones only, minus some. Here the sample spans around 10,000 clones, roughly 80% being singletons. This TCR came from a person aged 70 to 79 with lung adenocarcinoma. The V call is TRBV29-1, the J call TRBJ2-1; D possibly corresponds to TRBD1 (6 bases). Sample: FFPE minimally invasive lung adenocarcinoma tissue. CDR3 sequence (DNA): TGCAGCGAGGGTCAGGGGAATGAGCAGTTCTTC. Amino acids: CSEGQGNEQFF.